The entry below describes one T cell receptor beta chain. Its antigen remains unknown. This sample was taken from a study of regulatory T cells in long-lasting Graves disease. Across the study: Persistent Graves' disease meant over 5 years of antithyroid drugs with positive TSH receptor antibodies. Study outcomes and limitations: There were preferences for TRBV28, TRBJ1-2 and TRBJ2-5 in persistent disease. Newly diagnosed Graves' patients exceeded persistent ones in TCR diversity.

The sample's time point: persistent/refractory GD, antithyroid drugs over 5 years with positive TRAb. Following extraction of RNA from PBMCs, that RNA was used to make the TCR library. Patients met American Thyroid Association criteria for Graves' disease. Relying on iRepertoire HTBI primers and Arm-PCR of CDR3 regions, the team built TCR beta libraries. TCRdb itself ran the multiplex PCR reads through MiXCR, one entry per CDR3 protein. The sample yields 600,000 to 850,000 distinct CDR3 sequences, 30% seen once. The CDR3 extends over 12 amino acids. V lost 7 bases and J 7 bases, leaving 13 bases between the germline ends.

The TCR comes from a female donor with Graves disease. Source: peripheral blood mononuclear cells (PBMCs), taken when the disease was refractory, from a patient treated with antithyroid drugs. The rearrangement links TRBV12-3 or TRBV12-4 to TRBJ1-1; the D is unclear. In DNA, the CDR3 is TGTGCCAGCACTCCGGACCGCCTTGAAGCTTTCTTT. Translating it yields CASTPDRLEAFF.